This T cell receptor beta chain was identified during a study of T-cell memory formation after mild COVID-19. Study context: TCR clusters were mostly donor specific. General study points: CD4+ contracting clones were found mainly in CM and EM, and CD8+ ones in EMRA.

The CDR3 is made up of 15 amino acids. Germline-derived CDR1 and CDR2 are SNHLY and FYNNEI. Trimming removed 5 bases from V and 1 base from J, with 11 bases in between. One entry per CDR3 protein results from TCRdb running MiXCR on the 5' RACE reads. The data contain some 160,000 distinct CDR3 sequences, around 30% of them singletons. This clonotype was recorded a few times. Its antigen is undetermined. The material sequenced was PBMCs or a T cell subset sorted from them (not recorded which). This receptor was taken from an adult woman who had mild COVID-19 (a few samples of this study predate the infection). Cell type and time point are not known. This rearrangement joins TRBV2 to TRBJ2-2, with a possible D match to TRBD1 (5 bases). This CDR3 is CASSPGQVNTGELFF. In nucleotides, the CDR3 is TGTGCCAGCAGTCCCGGACAAGTGAACACCGGGGAGCTGTTTTTT.